Sequencing of this TCR beta chain was carried out in a study of T-cell reconstitution after alpha-beta-depleted transplantation in children. The germline V and J ends were trimmed by 2 bases and 4 bases, with 12 bases remaining between them. The germline gives CDR1 SNHLY, CDR2 FYNNEI. This CDR3 has 14 residues. This clonotype was observed a handful of times. TCRbeta library construction was performed incorporating unique molecular identifiers. TCRdb re-derived calls from the PCR reads in MiXCR, one entry per CDR3 protein. Altogether roughly 100,000 distinct CDR3 sequences are present, roughly 8.3% being singletons, with the ten largest covering over 6%.

The chain uses TRBV2 and TRBJ2-7; possibly TRBD1 for D (6 bases). This TCR was sampled from a human donor who donated a stem cell graft to a child with congenital amegakaryocytic thrombocytopenia. The input for sequencing was PBMCs from the stem cell graft donor, taken from the stem cell graft. The CDR3 region is CASSEWDKAYEQYF. The CDR3 coding sequence is TGTGCCAGCAGTGAATGGGACAAGGCGTACGAGCAGTACTTC.